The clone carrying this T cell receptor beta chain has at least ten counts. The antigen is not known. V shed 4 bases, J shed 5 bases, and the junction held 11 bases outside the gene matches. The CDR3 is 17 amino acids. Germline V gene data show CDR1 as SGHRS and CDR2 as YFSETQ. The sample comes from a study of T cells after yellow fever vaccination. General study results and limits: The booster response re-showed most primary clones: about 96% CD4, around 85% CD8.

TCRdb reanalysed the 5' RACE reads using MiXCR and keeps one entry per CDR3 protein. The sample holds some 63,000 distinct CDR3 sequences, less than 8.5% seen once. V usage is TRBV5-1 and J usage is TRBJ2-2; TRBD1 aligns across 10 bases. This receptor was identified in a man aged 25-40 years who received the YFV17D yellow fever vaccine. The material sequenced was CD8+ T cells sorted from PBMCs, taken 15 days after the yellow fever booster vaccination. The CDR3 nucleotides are TGCGCCAGCAGCACCGGGACAGGGGTGAAGGGGACCGGGGAGCTGTTTTTT. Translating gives CASSTGTGVKGTGELFF.